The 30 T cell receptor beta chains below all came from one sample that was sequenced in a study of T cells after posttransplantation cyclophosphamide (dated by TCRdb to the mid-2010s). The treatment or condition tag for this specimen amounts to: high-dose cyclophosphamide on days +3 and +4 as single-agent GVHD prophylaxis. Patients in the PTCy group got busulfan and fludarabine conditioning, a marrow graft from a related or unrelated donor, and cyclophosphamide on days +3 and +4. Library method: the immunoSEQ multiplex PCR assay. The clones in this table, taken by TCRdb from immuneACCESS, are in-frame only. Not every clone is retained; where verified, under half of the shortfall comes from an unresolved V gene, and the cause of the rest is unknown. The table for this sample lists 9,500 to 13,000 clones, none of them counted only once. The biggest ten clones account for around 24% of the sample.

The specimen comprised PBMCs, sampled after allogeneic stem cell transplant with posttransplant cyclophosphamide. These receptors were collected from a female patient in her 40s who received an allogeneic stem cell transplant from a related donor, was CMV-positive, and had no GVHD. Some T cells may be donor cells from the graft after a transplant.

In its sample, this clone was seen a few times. In DNA form, the CDR3 reads TGTGCCAGCAGCTTAGCCCCTGGGCGGGGGGAGACCCAGTACTTC. Protein sequence: CASSLAPGRGETQYF. The chain uses TRBV11-2 and TRBJ2-5, with TRBD2 matching over 7 bases. The CDR3 extends over 15 amino acids. Germline V gene lookup returns CDR1 SGHAT and CDR2 FQNNGV. V gave up 1 base and J gave up 5 bases; unmatched junction bases: 7.

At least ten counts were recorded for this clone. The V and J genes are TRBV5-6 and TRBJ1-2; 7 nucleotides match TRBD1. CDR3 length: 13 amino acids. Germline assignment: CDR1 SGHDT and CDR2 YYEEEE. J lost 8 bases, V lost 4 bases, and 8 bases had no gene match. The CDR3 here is CASSQTGFSGYTF. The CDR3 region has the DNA TGTGCCAGCAGCCAGACAGGGTTCAGCGGCTACACCTTC.

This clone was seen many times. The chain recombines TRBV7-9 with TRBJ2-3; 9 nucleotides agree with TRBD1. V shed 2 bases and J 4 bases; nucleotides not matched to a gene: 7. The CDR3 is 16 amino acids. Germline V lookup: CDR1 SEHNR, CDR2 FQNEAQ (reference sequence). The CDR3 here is CASSLFGQGQADTQYF. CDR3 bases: TGTGCCAGCAGCTTATTCGGACAGGGGCAGGCAGATACGCAGTATTTT.

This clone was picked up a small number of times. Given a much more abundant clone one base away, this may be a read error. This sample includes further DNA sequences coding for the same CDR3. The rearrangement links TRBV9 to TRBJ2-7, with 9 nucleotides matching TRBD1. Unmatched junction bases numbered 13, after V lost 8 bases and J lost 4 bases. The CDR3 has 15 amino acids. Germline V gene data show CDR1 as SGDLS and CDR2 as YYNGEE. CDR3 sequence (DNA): TGTGCCAGTTGCTTCGGACAGGGGACGGCATACGAGCAGTACTTC. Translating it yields CASCFGQGTAYEQYF.

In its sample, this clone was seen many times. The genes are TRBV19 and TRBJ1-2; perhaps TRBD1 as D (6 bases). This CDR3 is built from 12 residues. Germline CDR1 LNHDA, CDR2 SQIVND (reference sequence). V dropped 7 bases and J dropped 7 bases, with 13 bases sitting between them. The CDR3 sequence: CASTPGGVGYTF. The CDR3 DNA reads TGTGCCAGTACCCCGGGGGGCGTTGGCTACACCTTC.

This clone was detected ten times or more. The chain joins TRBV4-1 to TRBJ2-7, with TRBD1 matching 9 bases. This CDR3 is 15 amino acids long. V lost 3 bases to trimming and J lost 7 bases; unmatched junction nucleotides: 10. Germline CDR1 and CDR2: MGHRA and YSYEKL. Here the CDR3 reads CASSQPGQGSTEQYF. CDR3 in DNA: TGCGCCAGCAGCCAGCCGGGACAGGGTAGTACGGAGCAGTACTTC.

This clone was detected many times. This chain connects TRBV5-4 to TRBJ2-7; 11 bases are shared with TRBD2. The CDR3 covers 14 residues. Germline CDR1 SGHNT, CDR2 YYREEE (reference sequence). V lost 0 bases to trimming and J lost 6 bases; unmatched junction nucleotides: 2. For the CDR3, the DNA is TGTGCCAGCAGCTTGGGGGGACTAGCGGTCGAGCAGTACTTC. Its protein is CASSLGGLAVEQYF.

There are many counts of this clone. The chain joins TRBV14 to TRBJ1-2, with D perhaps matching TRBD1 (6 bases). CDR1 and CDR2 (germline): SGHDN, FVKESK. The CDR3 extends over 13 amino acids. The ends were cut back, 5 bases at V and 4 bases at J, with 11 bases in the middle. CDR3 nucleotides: TGTGCCAGCAGCGCCACAGGGAGCTATGGCTACACCTTC. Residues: CASSATGSYGYTF.

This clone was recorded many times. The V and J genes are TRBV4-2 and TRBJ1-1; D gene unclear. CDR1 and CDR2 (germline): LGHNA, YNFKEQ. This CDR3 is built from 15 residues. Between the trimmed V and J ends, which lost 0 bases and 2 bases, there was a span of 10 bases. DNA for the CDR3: TGTGCCAGCAGCCAAGATCTTCAGTTCAACACTGAAGCTTTCTTT. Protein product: CASSQDLQFNTEAFF.

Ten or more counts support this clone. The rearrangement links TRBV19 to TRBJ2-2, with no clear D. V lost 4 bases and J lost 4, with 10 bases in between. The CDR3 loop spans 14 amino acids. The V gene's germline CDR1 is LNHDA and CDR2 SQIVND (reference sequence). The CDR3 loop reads CASSKFGSTGELFF. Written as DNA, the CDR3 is TGTGCCAGTAGTAAGTTTGGCAGCACCGGGGAGCTGTTTTTT.

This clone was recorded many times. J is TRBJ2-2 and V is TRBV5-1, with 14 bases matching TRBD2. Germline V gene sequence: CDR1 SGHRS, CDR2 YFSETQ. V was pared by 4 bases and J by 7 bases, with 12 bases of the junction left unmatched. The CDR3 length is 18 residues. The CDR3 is CASSPGLAGGKGIGELFF. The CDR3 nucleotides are TGCGCCAGCAGCCCTGGACTAGCGGGGGGTAAAGGCATCGGGGAGCTGTTTTTT.

In DNA form, the CDR3 reads TGTGCCAGCAGTGAGGGGACAGGGGGCCTCTATGGCTACACCTTC. Translating it yields CASSEGTGGLYGYTF. The chain combines TRBV2 with TRBJ1-2; 12 bases are a match to TRBD1. V trimming: 3 bases; J trimming: 4 bases; junction bases outside the gene matches: 3. In germline, CDR1 is SNHLY, CDR2 FYNNEI. The CDR3 extends over 15 amino acids.

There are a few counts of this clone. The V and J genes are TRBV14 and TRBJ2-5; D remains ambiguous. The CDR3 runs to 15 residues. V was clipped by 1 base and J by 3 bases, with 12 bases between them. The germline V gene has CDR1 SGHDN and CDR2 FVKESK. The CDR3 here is CASSQVESRKETQYF. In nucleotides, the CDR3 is TGTGCCAGCAGCCAAGTGGAATCGCGGAAAGAGACCCAGTACTTC.

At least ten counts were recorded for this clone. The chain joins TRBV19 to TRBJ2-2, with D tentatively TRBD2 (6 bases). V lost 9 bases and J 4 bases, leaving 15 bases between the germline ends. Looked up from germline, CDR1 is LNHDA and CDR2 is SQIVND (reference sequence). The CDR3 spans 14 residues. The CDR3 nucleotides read TGTGCCAGCGGGAACGGGGGTTCCACCGGGGAGCTGTTTTTT. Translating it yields CASGNGGSTGELFF.

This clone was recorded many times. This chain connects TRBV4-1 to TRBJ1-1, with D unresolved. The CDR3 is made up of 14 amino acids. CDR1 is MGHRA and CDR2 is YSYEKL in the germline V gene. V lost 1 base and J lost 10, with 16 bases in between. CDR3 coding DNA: TGCGCCAGCAGCCAAGTTTGGTCAAAACTGCGAGCTTTCTTT. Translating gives CASSQVWSKLRAFF.

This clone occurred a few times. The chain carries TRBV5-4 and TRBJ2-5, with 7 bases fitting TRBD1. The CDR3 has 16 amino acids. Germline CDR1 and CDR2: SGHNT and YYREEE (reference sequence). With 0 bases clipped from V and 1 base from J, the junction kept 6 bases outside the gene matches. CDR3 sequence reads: CASSLDGTAAQETQYF. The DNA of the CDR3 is TGTGCCAGCAGCTTGGACGGGACAGCCGCCCAAGAGACCCAGTACTTC.

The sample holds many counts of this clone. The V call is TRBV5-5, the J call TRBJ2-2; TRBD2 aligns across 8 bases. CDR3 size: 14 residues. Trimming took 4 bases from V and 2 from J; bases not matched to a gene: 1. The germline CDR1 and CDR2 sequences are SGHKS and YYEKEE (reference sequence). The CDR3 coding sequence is TGTGCCAGCAGCAGGACTAGCAACACCGGGGAGCTGTTTTTT. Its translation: CASSRTSNTGELFF.

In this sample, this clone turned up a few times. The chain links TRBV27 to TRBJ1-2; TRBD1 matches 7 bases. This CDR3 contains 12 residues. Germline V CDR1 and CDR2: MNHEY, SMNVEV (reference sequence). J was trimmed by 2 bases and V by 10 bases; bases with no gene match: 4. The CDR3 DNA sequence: TGTGCCACTTCGACAGGGAACTATGGCTACACCTTC. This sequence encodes CATSTGNYGYTF.

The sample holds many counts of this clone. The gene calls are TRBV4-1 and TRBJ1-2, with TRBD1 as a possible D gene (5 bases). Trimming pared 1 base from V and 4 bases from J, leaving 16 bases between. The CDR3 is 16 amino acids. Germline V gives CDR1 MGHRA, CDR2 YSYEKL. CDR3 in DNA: TGCGCCAGCAGCCAAGCAGGGCAGGTCCCCTCCTATGGCTACACCTTC. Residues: CASSQAGQVPSYGYTF.

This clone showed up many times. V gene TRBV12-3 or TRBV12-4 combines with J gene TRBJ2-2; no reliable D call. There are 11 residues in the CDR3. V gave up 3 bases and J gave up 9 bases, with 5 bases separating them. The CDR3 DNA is TGTGCCAGCAGTTTTAATCGGGAGCTGTTTTTT. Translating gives CASSFNRELFF.

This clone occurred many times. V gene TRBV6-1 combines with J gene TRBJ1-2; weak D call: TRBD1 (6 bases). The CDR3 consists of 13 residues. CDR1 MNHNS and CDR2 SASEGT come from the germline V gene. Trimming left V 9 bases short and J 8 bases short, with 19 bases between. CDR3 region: CARPGHGVGGYTF. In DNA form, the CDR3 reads TGTGCCAGACCGGGACACGGAGTAGGAGGCTACACCTTC.

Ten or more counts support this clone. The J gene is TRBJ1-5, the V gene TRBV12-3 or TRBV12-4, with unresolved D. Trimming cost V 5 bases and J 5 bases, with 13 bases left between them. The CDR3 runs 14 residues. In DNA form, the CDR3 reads TGTGCCAGCAGTCCTGGCGGCGCGTATCAGCCCCAGCATTTT. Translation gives CASSPGGAYQPQHF.

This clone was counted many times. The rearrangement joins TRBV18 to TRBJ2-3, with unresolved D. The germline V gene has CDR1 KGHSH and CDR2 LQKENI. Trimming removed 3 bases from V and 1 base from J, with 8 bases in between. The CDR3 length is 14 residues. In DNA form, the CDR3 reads TGTGCCAGCTCACCCATATCGGGCACAGATACGCAGTATTTT. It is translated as CASSPISGTDTQYF.

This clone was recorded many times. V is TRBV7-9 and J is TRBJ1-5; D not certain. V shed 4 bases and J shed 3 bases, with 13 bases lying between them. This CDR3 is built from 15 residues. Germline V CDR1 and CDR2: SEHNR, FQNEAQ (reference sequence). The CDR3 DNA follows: TGTGCCAGCAGCTCCCTGGGCAGTCCCAATCAGCCCCAGCATTTT. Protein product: CASSSLGSPNQPQHF.

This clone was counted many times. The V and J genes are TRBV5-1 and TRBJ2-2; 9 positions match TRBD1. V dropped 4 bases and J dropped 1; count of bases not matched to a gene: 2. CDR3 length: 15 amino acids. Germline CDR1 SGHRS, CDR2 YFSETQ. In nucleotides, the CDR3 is TGCGCCAGCAGCGTGGGACAGGGGAACACCGGGGAGCTGTTTTTT. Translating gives CASSVGQGNTGELFF.

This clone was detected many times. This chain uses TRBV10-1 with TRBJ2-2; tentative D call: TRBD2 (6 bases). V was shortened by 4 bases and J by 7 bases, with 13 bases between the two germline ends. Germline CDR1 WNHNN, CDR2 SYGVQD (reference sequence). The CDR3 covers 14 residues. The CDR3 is CASSVGGGVGELFF. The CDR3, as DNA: TGCGCCAGCAGTGTAGGTGGCGGGGTCGGGGAGCTGTTTTTT.

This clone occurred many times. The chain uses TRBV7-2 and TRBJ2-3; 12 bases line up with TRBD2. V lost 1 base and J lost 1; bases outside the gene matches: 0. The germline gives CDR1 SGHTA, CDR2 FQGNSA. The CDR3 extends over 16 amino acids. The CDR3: CASSLGLAGGTDTQYF. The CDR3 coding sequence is TGTGCCAGCAGCTTAGGACTAGCGGGGGGCACAGATACGCAGTATTTT.

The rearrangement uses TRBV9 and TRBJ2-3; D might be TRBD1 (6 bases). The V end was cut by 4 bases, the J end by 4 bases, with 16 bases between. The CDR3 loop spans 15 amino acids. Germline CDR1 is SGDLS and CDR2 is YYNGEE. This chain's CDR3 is CASSPTGTRADTQYF. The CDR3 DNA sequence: TGTGCCAGCAGCCCTACAGGGACGAGGGCAGATACGCAGTATTTT.

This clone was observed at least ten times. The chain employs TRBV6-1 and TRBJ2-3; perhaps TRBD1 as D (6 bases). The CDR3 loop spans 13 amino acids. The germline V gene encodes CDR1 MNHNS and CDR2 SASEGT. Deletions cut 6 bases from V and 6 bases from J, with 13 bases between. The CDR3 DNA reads TGTGCCAGCAGCACAGGGCACACGGATACGCAGTATTTT. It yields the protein CASSTGHTDTQYF.

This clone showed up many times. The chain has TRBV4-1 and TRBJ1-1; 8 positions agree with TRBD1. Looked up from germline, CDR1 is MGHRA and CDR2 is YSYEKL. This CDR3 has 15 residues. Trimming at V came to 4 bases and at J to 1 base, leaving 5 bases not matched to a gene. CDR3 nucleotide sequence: TGCGCCAGCAGCCCTGTCGGACAGGGGAACACTGAAGCTTTCTTT. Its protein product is CASSPVGQGNTEAFF.